Listed below are T cell receptor beta chains from one sample, sequenced in a study of cytomegalovirus exposure and HLA in healthy donors. TCRdb's copy holds only in-frame clones and misses some; the assay was immunoSEQ multiplex PCR. The table shows 45,000 to 60,000 clones, with 73% occurring only once. Source material: PBMCs. These receptors originate from a man aged 18 to 29 in good health and CMV-seronegative. The conserved cysteine and the conserved F or W are not part of the CDR3 here. Only some rows state a clone size, as once, few, many or a class for expanded clones.

abundance	v_gene	j_gene	CDR3aa
NA	TRBV30	TRBJ2-1	AWGTGTSKNNEQF
few	TRBV7-2	TRBJ1-1	ASSLTPVSDTEAF
NA	TRBV10-3	TRBJ2-1	AIGRTSSYNEQF
NA	TRBV6-5	TRBJ2-5	ASSGRETQY
NA	TRBV2	TRBJ1-6	ATKGGSPLH
NA	TRBV10-2	TRBJ2-5	ASSERAGVFETQY
NA	TRBV4-3	TRBJ2-1	ASSQDGLADNEQF
NA	TRBV28	TRBJ2-5	ASSYYTLQGEETQY
NA	TRBV2	TRBJ2-1	ASSELRSSYNEQF
NA	TRBV5-4	TRBJ1-2	ASSYTGTETNYGYT
few	TRBV29-1	TRBJ1-1	SVDPMNTEAF
NA	TRBV30	TRBJ1-1	AWSAPRAGGNTEAF
few	TRBV7-6	TRBJ1-5	ASSLAGGGQPQH
once	TRBV6-5	TRBJ1-1	ASSRPRQGGTEAF
NA	TRBV6-1	TRBJ2-7	ASVRAYEQY
NA	TRBV10-3	TRBJ1-2	AISETNRGMRNGYT
NA	TRBV28	TRBJ1-5	ASDRQGNNQPQH
few	TRBV2	TRBJ2-1	ASSLRSNEQF
NA	TRBV4-1	TRBJ2-1	ASSQPTRRSSYNEQF
NA	TRBV10-3	TRBJ1-1	AISESGAWGTEAF
NA	TRBV5-1	TRBJ1-4	ASSLETQGAYRPNEKLF
few	TRBV5-4	TRBJ2-7	ASSLDAGGAYEQY
NA	TRBV19	TRBJ2-1	ASSIQTGNEQF
NA	TRBV27	TRBJ2-1	ASSATLAGIQQF
NA	TRBV5-8	TRBJ1-4	ASREGLGLF
NA	TRBV5-1	TRBJ1-1	ASSQVTGTEAF
NA	TRBV6-4	TRBJ2-1	ASSPRGDGNEQF
NA	TRBV7-8	TRBJ2-5	ASKQLMQETQY
NA	TRBV7-7	TRBJ2-3	ASSHSGSIDTQY
once	TRBV7-9	TRBJ2-7	ASSSYDRSYEQY
NA	TRBV28	TRBJ1-5	ASTQGRGNQPQH
NA	TRBV7-6	TRBJ2-2	ASSLTGIPLLTGELF
once	TRBV5-4	TRBJ2-1	ASSLGLLTGSDEQF
NA	TRBV6-7	TRBJ2-7	ASSTIRGLATYEQY
once	TRBV7-8	TRBJ1-5	ASSLVQGSEQPQH
NA	TRBV15	TRBJ2-5	ATMRGGEETQY
NA	TRBV7-9	TRBJ2-5	ASSLVGGGETQY